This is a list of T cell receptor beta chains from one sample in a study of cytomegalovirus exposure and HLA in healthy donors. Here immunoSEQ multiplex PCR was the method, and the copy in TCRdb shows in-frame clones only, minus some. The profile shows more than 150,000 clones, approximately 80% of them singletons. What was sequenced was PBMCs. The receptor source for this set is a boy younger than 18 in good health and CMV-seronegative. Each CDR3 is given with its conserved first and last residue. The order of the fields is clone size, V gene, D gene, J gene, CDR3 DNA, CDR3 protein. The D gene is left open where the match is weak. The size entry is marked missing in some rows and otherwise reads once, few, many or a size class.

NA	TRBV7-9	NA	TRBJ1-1	TGTGCCAGCAGCTTAGAGCCGAACACTGAAGCTTTCTTT	CASSLEPNTEAFF
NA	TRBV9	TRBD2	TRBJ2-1	TGTGCCAGCAGCGCTAGCGGGAGGGTGGCCTACAATGAGCAGTTCTTC	CASSASGRVAYNEQFF
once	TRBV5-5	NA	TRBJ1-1	TGTGCCAGCAGCTCGACGGGGTACACTGAAGCTTTCTTT	CASSSTGYTEAFF
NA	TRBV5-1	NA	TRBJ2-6	TGCGCCAGCAGCCGCAGCGGTGCCTCTGGGGCCAACGTCCTGACTTTC	CASSRSGASGANVLTF
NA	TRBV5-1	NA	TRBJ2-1	TGCGCCAGCAGCGTTGGACACTCCAGCTCCTACAATGAGCAGTTCTTC	CASSVGHSSSYNEQFF
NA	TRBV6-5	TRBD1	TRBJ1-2	TGTGCCAGCAGCACAGGGGGAGGGCGCGGCTACACCTTC	CASSTGGGRGYTF
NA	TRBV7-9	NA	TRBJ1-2	TGTTCCAGCAGCTCCACGGCGACTGGTCCTGATGAGGGCTACACCTTC	CSSSSTATGPDEGYTF
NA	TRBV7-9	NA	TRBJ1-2	TGTGCCAGCAGCTTAGCACCCCAACAGGGTGGGTATGGCTACACCTTC	CASSLAPQQGGYGYTF
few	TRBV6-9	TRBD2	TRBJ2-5	TGTGCCAGCAGTTATTTGGCTAGCGGGAGGGCCTGTGAGACCCAGTACTTC	CASSYLASGRACETQYF
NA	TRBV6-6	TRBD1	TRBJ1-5	TGTGCCAGCAGTTATACCGGGACAGGGGGCGTTCAGCCCCAGCATTTT	CASSYTGTGGVQPQHF
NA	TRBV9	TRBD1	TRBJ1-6	TGTGCCAGCAGCGTAGGACCCGGGACAGGGCAGGATAATTCACCCCTCCACTTT	CASSVGPGTGQDNSPLHF
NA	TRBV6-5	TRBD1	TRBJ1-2	TGTGCCAGCAGTCTACTTCCGGGACAGCGGGGCTACACCTTC	CASSLLPGQRGYTF
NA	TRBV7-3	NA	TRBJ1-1	TGTGCCAGCAGCTTACGACGGACAGCGTACACTGAAGCTTTCTTT	CASSLRRTAYTEAFF
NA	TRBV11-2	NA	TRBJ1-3	TGTGCCAGCAGCTTAGGGTGGCTCACAGGGAGCTCTGGAAACACCATATATTTT	CASSLGWLTGSSGNTIYF
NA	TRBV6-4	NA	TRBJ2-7	TGTGCCAGCAGTGAGCGACAGCCCTACGAGCAGTACTTC	CASSERQPYEQYF
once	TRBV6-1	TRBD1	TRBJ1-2	TGTGCCAGCGGGGAAGCAGGGGGCGAGGATGGCTACACCTTC	CASGEAGGEDGYTF
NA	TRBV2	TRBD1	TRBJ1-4	TGTGCCAGCAGTGAACTCAGGGGGCGCCTTGAAAAACTGTTTTTT	CASSELRGRLEKLFF
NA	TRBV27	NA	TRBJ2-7	TGTGCCAGCAGTCTATCCTCCCAGGGTTCCTACGAGCAGTACTTC	CASSLSSQGSYEQYF
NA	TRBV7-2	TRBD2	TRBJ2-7	TGTGCCAGCAGCTTACATAGCGGGGACTACGAGCAGTACTTC	CASSLHSGDYEQYF
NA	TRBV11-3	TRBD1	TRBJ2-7	TGTGCCAGCAGCCCGGCCGGGACAGGGTACGAGCAGTACTTC	CASSPAGTGYEQYF
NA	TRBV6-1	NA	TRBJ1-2	TGTGCCAGCAGTGAAGTGGGGCGTGAAGGCTACACCTTC	CASSEVGREGYTF
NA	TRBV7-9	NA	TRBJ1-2	TGTGCCAGCAGCGCACCTCAGAGCGGGCGGCCCTATGGCTACACCTTC	CASSAPQSGRPYGYTF
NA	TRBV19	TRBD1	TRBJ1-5	TGTGCCAGTAGTATAGATTCGGGACAGGGAGATACTAGCAATCAGCCCCAGCATTTT	CASSIDSGQGDTSNQPQHF
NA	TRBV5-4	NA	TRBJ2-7	TGTGCCAGTGGGGGGGGCCCCTCCTACGAGCAGTACTTC	CASGGGPSYEQYF
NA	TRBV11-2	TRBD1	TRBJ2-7	TGTGCCAGCAGCAGAGACAGGGGCCGGTACGAGCAGTACTTC	CASSRDRGRYEQYF
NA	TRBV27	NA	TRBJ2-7	TGTGCCAGCAGAATCAGGGGGGTACTCTACGAGCAGTACTTC	CASRIRGVLYEQYF
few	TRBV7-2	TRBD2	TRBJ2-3	TGTGCCAGCAGCCCCATGGGACTAGCGGGAGTAGTCACAGATACGCAGTATTTT	CASSPMGLAGVVTDTQYF
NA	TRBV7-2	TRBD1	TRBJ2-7	TGTGCCAGCAGCCATGACAGGGGCTCTTACGAGCAGTACTTC	CASSHDRGSYEQYF
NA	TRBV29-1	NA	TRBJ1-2	TGCAGCGTTGAGACCGGGACTAACTATGGCTACACCTTC	CSVETGTNYGYTF
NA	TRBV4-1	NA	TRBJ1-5	TGCGCCAGCAGCCAAGGTTCAGGGGTAAATCAGCCCCAGCATTTT	CASSQGSGVNQPQHF
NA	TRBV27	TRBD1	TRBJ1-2	TGTGCCAGCAGTTTCGCACAGGGGGCTAACTATGGCTACACCTTC	CASSFAQGANYGYTF